The 15 T cell receptor beta chains in this list originate from one sample, sequenced in a study of blood T cell repertoires in COVID-19. Here immunoSEQ multiplex PCR was the method, and the copy in TCRdb shows in-frame clones only, minus some. The repertoire includes over 400,000 clones, about 85% of them detected once, and around 7.9% sits in the top ten. The specimen sequenced was PBMCs or T cells enriched from blood (not recorded which). The receptor source for this set is a woman in her sixties or seventies who had recovered from COVID-19.

This chain joins TRBV11-2 and TRBJ1-2; 7 nucleotides match TRBD1. The CDR3 has 13 amino acids. Germline lookup yields CDR1 SGHAT and CDR2 FQNNGV. Trimming cost V 5 bases and J 3 bases; bases outside gene matches: 3. The CDR3: CASSVDRDYGYTF. In DNA form, the CDR3 reads TGTGCCAGCAGCGTTGACAGGGACTATGGCTACACCTTC.

The chain couples TRBV5-5 to TRBJ1-1; D unclear. V lost 0 bases and J 0 bases, leaving 9 bases between the germline ends. The CDR3 extends over 15 amino acids. CDR1 is SGHKS and CDR2 is YYEKEE in the germline V gene (reference sequence). CDR3 DNA: TGTGCCAGCAGCTTGGTCAGCGACCTGAACACTGAAGCTTTCTTT. As protein: CASSLVSDLNTEAFF.

This chain connects TRBV5-5 to TRBJ1-6, with a weak D call TRBD1 (6 bases). The V gene's germline CDR1 is SGHKS and CDR2 YYEKEE (reference sequence). The CDR3 is 14 amino acids. V shed 0 bases and J shed 6 bases, with 7 bases lying between them. For the CDR3, the DNA is TGTGCCAGCAGCTTGGGGACAGTTAATTCACCCCTCCACTTT. Encoded protein: CASSLGTVNSPLHF.

This clone has only one observation. The chain carries TRBV28 and TRBJ2-3, with TRBD1 as a possible D gene (6 bases). The CDR3 is made up of 15 amino acids. Germline V gene data show CDR1 as MDHEN and CDR2 as SYDVKM. V gave up 3 bases and J gave up 2 bases, with 12 bases separating them. CDR3 sequence (DNA): TGTGCCAGCAGTTTGGAACAGGGCCACACAGATACGCAGTATTTT. It translates to CASSLEQGHTDTQYF.

V is TRBV5-1 and J is TRBJ1-2; TRBD1 matches 7 bases. The V gene end was trimmed by 4 bases and the J gene end by 8 bases; junction bases not matched to a gene: 8. Germline CDR1 and CDR2: SGHRS and YFSETQ. CDR3 length: 13 residues. CDR3 sequence reads: CASSPRQGIGYTF. For the CDR3, the DNA is TGCGCCAGCAGCCCCCGACAGGGCATCGGCTACACCTTC.

The J gene is TRBJ1-2, the V gene TRBV3-1 (or the pseudogene TRBV3-2), with TRBD1 matching 9 bases. CDR1 LGHDT and CDR2 YNNKEL come from the germline V gene (reference sequence). CDR3 length: 16 amino acids. The trim removed 0 bases at V and 2 bases at J, leaving 4 bases unmatched. CDR3 sequence (DNA): TGTGCCAGCAGCCAAGAATGGGGACAGGGCAACTATGGCTACACCTTC. This codes for CASSQEWGQGNYGYTF.

The V gene is TRBV6-5, the J gene TRBJ2-2; 7 positions agree with TRBD2. From germline, CDR1 is MNHEY and CDR2 SVGAGI. CDR3 length equals 14 residues. J was trimmed by 6 bases and V by 0 bases; bases with no gene match: 1. The CDR3 is CASSYSTSPGELFF. CDR3 coding DNA: TGTGCCAGCAGTTACTCGACTAGCCCCGGGGAGCTGTTTTTT.

This chain links TRBV6-6 with TRBJ2-7, with a weak D call TRBD2 (5 bases). The CDR3 sequence is 15 residues long. Germline values: CDR1 MNHNY, CDR2 SVGAGI (reference sequence). Trimming removed 5 bases at V and 3 bases at J, with 17 bases between. This CDR3 is CASSLPPTSVYEQYF. The CDR3 DNA reads TGTGCCAGCAGTCTTCCCCCAACTAGTGTCTACGAGCAGTACTTC.

The V call is TRBV6-5, the J call TRBJ2-1; D perhaps matches TRBD1 (6 bases). V was trimmed by 4 bases and J by 6 bases, leaving 13 bases between them. Per germline, CDR1 MNHEY and CDR2 SVGAGI. The CDR3 extends over 14 amino acids. CDR3 nucleotide sequence: TGTGCCAGCAGTTTGACCGGACAGACCAATGAGCAGTTCTTC. It yields the protein CASSLTGQTNEQFF.

The chain uses TRBV13 and TRBJ2-5, with 8 bases lining up with TRBD1. V gave up 3 bases and J gave up 5 bases; unmatched junction bases: 8. Germline V gene data show CDR1 as PRHDT and CDR2 as FYEKMQ (reference sequence). The CDR3 consists of 15 residues. The CDR3 loop is CASSFLDRAGETQYF. The CDR3, as DNA: TGTGCCAGCAGCTTTTTGGACAGGGCGGGGGAGACCCAGTACTTC.

The chain couples TRBV30 to TRBJ1-2; 7 bases map to TRBD1. V lost 4 bases and J lost 6; bases outside the gene matches: 8. The CDR3 length is 13 residues. CDR1 GTSNPN and CDR2 SVGIG come from the germline V gene (reference sequence). The CDR3 DNA sequence: TGTGCCTGGACCGGTGGAGGGGGCCATGGCTACACCTTC. Translated, it gives CAWTGGGGHGYTF.

The rearrangement joins TRBV6-1 to TRBJ1-1, with 7 bases identical to TRBD1. CDR1 and CDR2 from the germline V gene are MNHNS and SASEGT. V shed 1 base and J 0 bases; nucleotides not matched to a gene: 2. The CDR3 loop spans 15 amino acids. CDR3 in amino acids: CASSEGDRLNTEAFF. CDR3 in DNA: TGTGCCAGCAGTGAAGGGGACAGACTGAACACTGAAGCTTTCTTT.

The chain is built from TRBV30 and TRBJ1-4; possible D gene TRBD1, 6 bases. V shed 0 bases and J shed 10 bases, with 21 bases lying between them. The CDR3 has 16 residues. Germline assignment: CDR1 GTSNPN and CDR2 SVGIG (reference sequence). CDR3 coding DNA: TGTGCCTGGAGTGTACAGGGAGAGGGGATTACGGGAAAACTGTTTTTT. It specifies CAWSVQGEGITGKLFF.

This chain's CDR3 is CASSQGLSGGYTF. CDR3 sequence (DNA): TGTGCCAGCAGCCAAGGGCTCTCAGGTGGCTACACCTTC. This chain joins TRBV3-1 (or the pseudogene TRBV3-2) and TRBJ1-2; D is undetermined. The CDR3 runs to 13 residues. Germline V gene lookup returns CDR1 LGHDT and CDR2 YNNKEL (reference sequence). Deletions cut 1 base from V and 7 bases from J, with 10 bases between.

This clone occurred once. The chain combines TRBV20-1 with TRBJ2-1; no clear D. Trimming pared 5 bases from V and 9 bases from J, leaving 11 bases between. The CDR3 has 11 amino acids. CDR1 and CDR2 (germline): DFQATT, SNEGSKA (reference sequence). The CDR3 loop is CSAHLPGEQFF. In DNA, the CDR3 is TGCAGTGCTCACCTCCCGGGTGAGCAGTTCTTC.